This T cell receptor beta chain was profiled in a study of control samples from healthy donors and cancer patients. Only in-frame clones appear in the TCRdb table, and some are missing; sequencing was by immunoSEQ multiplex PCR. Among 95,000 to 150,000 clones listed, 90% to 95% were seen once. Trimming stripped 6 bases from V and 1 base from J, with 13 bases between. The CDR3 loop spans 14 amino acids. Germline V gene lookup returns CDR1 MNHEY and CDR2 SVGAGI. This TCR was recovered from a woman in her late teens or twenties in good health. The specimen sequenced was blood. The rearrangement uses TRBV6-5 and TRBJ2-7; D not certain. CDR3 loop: CASSRRGGSYEQYF. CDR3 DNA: TGTGCCAGCAGCCGCCGTGGCGGATCCTACGAGCAGTACTTC.